A selection of T cell receptor beta chains follows, all from one sample in a study of T cell changes during pregnancy in multiple sclerosis. This table comes from immunoSEQ multiplex PCR, and its TCRdb copy is limited to in-frame clones, with some not included. The data hold about 51,000 clones, with approximately 92% observed a single time. Sequencing used CD4+ T cells from peripheral blood mononuclear cells, obtained in the third trimester of pregnancy. The source is a female donor with multiple sclerosis, enrolled in a pregnancy study. CDR3s include the opening cysteine and the closing phenylalanine or tryptophan. D genes are given only for firm matches. Only some rows state a clone size, as once, few, many or a class for expanded clones.

TRBV19	NA	TRBJ1-3	TRBD1	TGTGCCAACTGGGACAGGGCATGGAACACCATATATTTT	CANWDRAWNTIYF
TRBV6-5	NA	TRBJ2-7	NA	TGTGCCAGCAGTTACACAGGGCTGGGCGAGCAGTACTTC	CASSYTGLGEQYF
TRBV10-3	NA	TRBJ2-2	TRBD1	TGTGCCATCAGCGGACAGGGCCGCGGGGAGCTGTTTTTT	CAISGQGRGELFF
TRBV29-1	NA	TRBJ2-5	NA	TGCAGCGTTGTACAACAAGAGACCCAGTACTTC	CSVVQQETQYF
TRBV27	few	TRBJ1-1	NA	TGTGCCAGCAGCCTGGGTGGGGCCCTGGACACTGAAGCTTTCTTT	CASSLGGALDTEAFF
TRBV21-1	NA	TRBJ2-7	NA	TGTGCCAGCAGCATTCCGGGACTAGCGCCGCGCCCTTACGAGCAGTACTTC	CASSIPGLAPRPYEQYF
TRBV4-2	NA	TRBJ2-7	TRBD2	TGTGCCAGCAGTTCTGGGACTAGCGGGAGTTTCTCCTACGAGCAGTACTTC	CASSSGTSGSFSYEQYF
TRBV5-1	NA	TRBJ2-3	TRBD2	TGCGCCAGCACCCACCTGGGGCTAGCGGGCTTCATGACAGATACGCAGTATTTT	CASTHLGLAGFMTDTQYF
TRBV30	NA	TRBJ1-5	NA	TGTGCCTGGAGTGAGAGCACCTTCAATCAGCCCCAGCATTTT	CAWSESTFNQPQHF
TRBV2	NA	TRBJ1-1	TRBD1	TGTGCCAGCATTTGGGGGACAGTAAACACTGAAGCTTTCTTT	CASIWGTVNTEAFF
TRBV2	NA	TRBJ2-1	TRBD2	TGTGCCAGCCAGCGGGAGCAGGGTGTCAATGAGCAGTTCTTC	CASQREQGVNEQFF
TRBV5-1	NA	TRBJ2-7	NA	TGCGCCAGCAGCTTGGAAGGGTCTGGGGCCTCCGAGCAGTACTTC	CASSLEGSGASEQYF
TRBV28	few	TRBJ1-5	NA	TGTGCCAGCAGTTTAGCCGCAGGGACTCATCAGCCCCAGCATTTT	CASSLAAGTHQPQHF
TRBV7-9	NA	TRBJ2-1	TRBD2	TGTGCCAGCAGCTCAGTAGGGGGACTAGCGGCATCCTACAATGAGCAGTTCTTC	CASSSVGGLAASYNEQFF
TRBV7-2	NA	TRBJ2-5	TRBD2	TGTGCCAGCAGCACAGGACTAGCGGGAGATGGAGAGACCCAGTACTTC	CASSTGLAGDGETQYF
TRBV9	NA	TRBJ2-1	NA	TGTGCCAGCAGCGTAGGTTGGTCACAGAGTGAGCAGTTCTTC	CASSVGWSQSEQFF
TRBV6-1	NA	TRBJ2-7	NA	TGTGCCAGCAGGGTAGGGGGAACCTACGAGCAGTACTTC	CASRVGGTYEQYF
TRBV5-4	NA	TRBJ1-2	TRBD1	TGTGCCAGCAGCCCGGGACAGGGGGCGGGCTACACCTTC	CASSPGQGAGYTF
TRBV7-6	NA	TRBJ2-1	TRBD2	TGTGCCAGCAGCTCCGATACGACTAGCGCAGACAATGAGCAGTTCTTC	CASSSDTTSADNEQFF
TRBV5-5	NA	TRBJ2-7	NA	TGTGCCAGCAGCTTGGCCGCGGGATCAACTGCCTACGAGCAGTACTTC	CASSLAAGSTAYEQYF
TRBV7-2	NA	TRBJ2-4	NA	TGTGCCAGCAGCTTAGTATGGGGCGGGGACATTCAGTACTTC	CASSLVWGGDIQYF
TRBV5-1	NA	TRBJ2-4	NA	TGCGCCAGCAGCTTGGCCGGGAGAGACATTCAGTACTTC	CASSLAGRDIQYF
TRBV28	NA	TRBJ2-1	TRBD1	TGTGCCAGCAGGGACAGGAATGAGCAGTTCTTC	CASRDRNEQFF
TRBV27	once	TRBJ2-7	TRBD2	TGTGCCAGCAGGGCCGGGACTAGCGGAGGGATGGAGCAGTACTTC	CASRAGTSGGMEQYF
TRBV28	few	TRBJ2-1	NA	TGTGCCAGCAGTTCCCTAGCCAATGAGCAGTTCTTC	CASSSLANEQFF
TRBV28	NA	TRBJ1-2	NA	TGTGCCAGCAGTTCACCACCGGACAGCTACTATGGCTACACCTTC	CASSSPPDSYYGYTF
TRBV7-9	NA	TRBJ1-1	NA	TGTGCCAGCAGCCGCGCAGGAGGAGAAATGAACACTGAAGCTTTCTTT	CASSRAGGEMNTEAFF
TRBV10-3	NA	TRBJ2-1	TRBD2	TGTGCCATCAGTCCGACTAGCGGGAGCAATGAGCAGTTCTTC	CAISPTSGSNEQFF
TRBV18	NA	TRBJ2-1	NA	TGTGCCAGCAACGATCGGAGAATCCAGATGTTCTTC	CASNDRRIQMFF
TRBV5-1	once	TRBJ2-7	TRBD1	TGCGCCAGCAGCCGGGACAGGGATTACGAGCAGTACTTC	CASSRDRDYEQYF
TRBV28	NA	TRBJ2-4	NA	TGTGCCAGCAGTTTAAGCGGCATGGGGAGTAACATTCAGTACTTC	CASSLSGMGSNIQYF
TRBV25-1	NA	TRBJ2-7	NA	TGTGCCAGCAGTGAATACTCCCCCTACGAGCAGTACTTC	CASSEYSPYEQYF
TRBV7-6	NA	TRBJ1-5	TRBD1	TGTGCCAGCAGCGCCGGGACAGGGACCTTTTTTAGCAATCAGCCCCAGCATTTT	CASSAGTGTFFSNQPQHF
TRBV27	NA	TRBJ2-7	TRBD2	TGTGCCAGCAGTTCTAACCCGGGACTAGCGAGCCCCCACGAGCAGTACTTC	CASSSNPGLASPHEQYF
TRBV28	once	TRBJ2-1	NA	TGTGCCAGCAGTTCCCGACTGACTCGTAAATACTTCAATGAGCAGTTCTTC	CASSSRLTRKYFNEQFF
TRBV5-4	NA	TRBJ2-7	TRBD1	TGTGCCAGCAGCTTGGAGGGGGCGCTTCCCTACGAGCAGTACTTC	CASSLEGALPYEQYF
TRBV18	NA	TRBJ2-2	TRBD1	TGTGCCAGCTCACCACTTAGACAGGGAGAAAACACCGGGGAGCTGTTTTTT	CASSPLRQGENTGELFF
TRBV5-1	NA	TRBJ1-5	TRBD1	TGCGCCAGCAGCCCGGGACAGGGATATCAGCCCCAGCATTTT	CASSPGQGYQPQHF
TRBV11-3	medium-sized	TRBJ1-1	NA	TGTGCCAGCAGCTTCAACAGTGGTAAAGCTTTCTTT	CASSFNSGKAFF
TRBV12-5	NA	TRBJ2-2	TRBD2	TGTGCTAGTGGTTTGGATAGGGTAGCGGGAGACACCGGGGAGCTGTTTTTT	CASGLDRVAGDTGELFF
TRBV28	NA	TRBJ2-3	NA	TGTGCCAGCAGGCCCCGCACAGGGCTCGGCACAGATACGCAGTATTTT	CASRPRTGLGTDTQYF
TRBV9	NA	TRBJ1-5	NA	TGTGCCAGCAGCGCAGATACCAATCAGCCCCAGCATTTT	CASSADTNQPQHF
TRBV6-4	once	TRBJ2-3	TRBD2	TGTGCCAGCACCCCGGGACTAGCGGGCACAGATACGCAGTATTTT	CASTPGLAGTDTQYF
TRBV28	NA	TRBJ2-1	TRBD2	TGTGCCAGCAGCCTTGGTCTAGCGGTATACAATGAGCAGTTCTTC	CASSLGLAVYNEQFF
TRBV6-5	NA	TRBJ2-2	TRBD1	TGTGCCACCAAGACAGGGCCGAACACCGGGGAGCTGTTTTTT	CATKTGPNTGELFF